This TCR beta chain was retrieved from a study of blood T cells in healthy people across ages. Trimming took 5 bases from V and 1 from J; bases not matched to a gene: 5. Germline CDR1 and CDR2: MNHEY and SMNVEV (reference sequence). This CDR3 contains 15 residues. This clonotype was seen at least ten times. The antigen is unknown. Sample-barcoded 5' priming and a J-beta primer mix drove a second PCR of about 6 to 11 cycles. TCRdb independently ran MiXCR on the 5' RACE reads; one entry per CDR3 protein. The sample yields 650,000 or so distinct CDR3 sequences, around 50% seen once. Whole-study results and caveats: Changes seen in expanded clonotypes were possibly confounded by donor CMV status left unknown.

The sequencing input was blood. The chain has TRBV27 and TRBJ1-1, with TRBD1 matching over 9 bases. The source of this sequence is an elderly woman in good health. The CDR3 DNA sequence: TGTGCCAGCAGTCCCCGGGACAGGGCGAACACTGAAGCTTTCTTT. It specifies CASSPRDRANTEAFF.